These 27 T cell receptor beta chains originate from one sample sequenced in a study of regulatory T cells in long-lasting Graves disease. Documented time point: newly diagnosed GD, antithyroid drugs for less than 3 months. Construction of the TCR library relied on RNA isolated from PBMCs. In building TCR beta libraries, iRepertoire HTBI primers were used together with Arm-PCR of CDR3 regions. TCRdb reanalysed the multiplex PCR reads using MiXCR and keeps one entry per CDR3 protein. Altogether 400,000 to 500,000 distinct CDR3 sequences are present, about 16% being singletons, with the ten largest covering 23%. This same sample was also taken into another study, of T cells in Graves' hyperthyroidism and ophthalmopathy.

Specimen: peripheral blood mononuclear cells (PBMCs), collected at new diagnosis, from a patient treated with antithyroid drugs. These receptors were collected from a young woman with Graves disease.

The rearrangement joins TRBV7-8 to TRBJ1-1; D is unclear. V lost 1 base to trimming and J lost 0 bases, with 9 bases between them. Germline V lookup: CDR1 SGHVS, CDR2 FQNEAQ. The CDR3 is 15 residues long. The CDR3 DNA reads as TGTGCCAGCAGCTTAGATGGACTCCTGAACACTGAAGCTTTCTTT. Amino acid sequence: CASSLDGLLNTEAFF.

This clonotype appeared many times. Here the CDR3 DNA reads TGTGCCTGGAGTGCGGACAGTTGGGATACGCAGTATTTT. This translates into CAWSADSWDTQYF. The rearrangement uses TRBV30 and TRBJ2-3, with a weak D call TRBD1 (6 bases). The germline V and J ends were trimmed by 1 base and 6 bases, with 11 bases remaining between them. Germline CDR1 is GTSNPN and CDR2 is SVGIG (reference sequence). The CDR3 has 13 amino acids.

This clonotype was detected many times. The chain combines TRBV7-2 with TRBJ2-3, with unresolved D. Germline CDR1 SGHTA, CDR2 FQGNSA. The CDR3 spans 17 residues. Trimming took off 4 bases at V and 1 base at J, with 18 bases between the two ends. The CDR3 loop is CASSSRTANLGTDTQYF. CDR3 sequence (DNA): TGTGCCAGCAGCTCGCGGACCGCCAACTTAGGCACAGATACGCAGTATTTT. Together with reference TRBV7-2 and TRBJ2-3, the CDR3 gives the full variable domain: GAGVSQSPSNKVTEKGKDVELRCDPISGHTALYWYRQSLGQGLEFLIYFQGNSAPDKSGLPSDRFSAERTGGSVSTLTIQRTQQEDSAVYLCASSSRTANLGTDTQYFGPGTRLTVL.

There are many counts of this clonotype. The chain employs TRBV11-1 and TRBJ2-7, with D possibly being TRBD1 (6 bases). Deletions cut 5 bases from V and 0 bases from J, with 11 bases between. CDR1 SGHAT and CDR2 FQDESV come from the germline V gene (reference sequence). This CDR3 is 14 amino acids long. CDR3 nucleotide sequence: TGTGCCAGCAGCCCACGGGACAACTCCTACGAGCAGTACTTC. Protein product: CASSPRDNSYEQYF.

The rearrangement links TRBV11-1 to TRBJ2-7, with no clear D. The V end lost 5 bases, the J end lost 2 bases, and 10 bases lay between the germline ends. CDR1 and CDR2 from the germline V gene are SGHAT and FQDESV (reference sequence). This CDR3 region has 13 residues. CDR3 DNA sequence: TGTGCCAGCAGCCCTAACCGGGCCTACGAGCAGTACTTC. Encoded protein: CASSPNRAYEQYF.

This clonotype has just a few counts. The chain carries TRBV20-1 and TRBJ1-5; a weak D match, TRBD1 (6 bases). CDR1 is DFQATT, CDR2 SNEGSKA, per germline (reference sequence). V lost 4 bases to trimming and J lost 7 bases, with 14 bases between them. CDR3 length: 13 residues. The CDR3 DNA reads as TGCAGTGCTATAAGACAGGCGGGACAGCCCCAGCATTTT. Protein product: CSAIRQAGQPQHF.

This clonotype was counted only a few times. The gene calls are TRBV5-1 and TRBJ1-6; unclear D gene. The germline V gene has CDR1 SGHRS and CDR2 YFSETQ. Between the trimmed V and J ends, which lost 4 bases and 8 bases, there was a span of 13 bases. CDR3 length: 14 residues. DNA of the CDR3: TGCGCCAGCAGCAGTGGACGGACGGATTCACCCCTCCACTTT. It yields the protein CASSSGRTDSPLHF.

The chain has TRBV20-1 and TRBJ2-1, with D tentatively TRBD1 or TRBD2 (7 bases each). With 0 bases removed from V and 6 bases from J, the gap between germline ends came to 15 bases. The CDR3 totals 15 residues. CDR1 is DFQATT and CDR2 is SNEGSKA in the germline V gene (reference sequence). CDR3 in DNA: TGCAGTGCTAGAGAGCTAGCGGCAGGGGGCAATGAGCAGTTCTTC. It yields the protein CSARELAAGGNEQFF.

The chain employs TRBV6-1 and TRBJ1-3, with no clear D. CDR1 is MNHNS, CDR2 SASEGT, per germline. The CDR3 spans 15 residues. The V gene lost 3 bases and the J gene lost 4 bases, with 13 bases spanning the gap. The CDR3 DNA is TGTGCCAGCAGTGAGGGATGGGGATCCGGAAACACCATATATTTT. It translates to CASSEGWGSGNTIYF.

The chain joins TRBV7-9 to TRBJ2-1; D is undetermined. The CDR3 has 15 amino acids. Trimming stripped 5 bases from V and 2 bases from J, with 13 bases between. The germline gives CDR1 SEHNR, CDR2 FQNEAQ (reference sequence). The CDR3 loop reads CASSDPKGTYNEQFF. The CDR3 bases are TGTGCCAGCAGCGACCCGAAAGGGACCTACAATGAGCAGTTCTTC.

This clonotype was found many times. The chain links TRBV7-6 to TRBJ2-1, with D maybe TRBD2 (6 bases). Looked up from germline, CDR1 is SGHVS and CDR2 is FNYEAQ. V was pared by 2 bases and J by 0 bases, with 11 bases between. The CDR3 is made up of 16 amino acids. The CDR3 is CASSLLAGSSYNEQFF. The DNA for the CDR3 is TGTGCCAGCAGCTTATTGGCGGGGAGCTCCTACAATGAGCAGTTCTTC.

This clonotype has a handful of counts. V gene TRBV12-3 or TRBV12-4 combines with J gene TRBJ2-7; D ambiguous. V dropped 8 bases and J dropped 1 base, with 9 bases sitting between them. This CDR3 spans 12 amino acids. The CDR3 region has the DNA TGTGCCAGCGCGATGAGTTCCTACGAGCAGTACTTC. This sequence encodes CASAMSSYEQYF.

At least ten counts were recorded for this clonotype. The chain carries TRBV15 and TRBJ2-7, with no clear D. The V gene's germline CDR1 is LNHNV and CDR2 YYDKDF (reference sequence). Trimming left V 0 bases short and J 5 bases short, with 14 bases between. The CDR3 consists of 15 residues. DNA for the CDR3: TGTGCCACCAGCAGAGATCTTGAGGAGTTCAACGAGCAGTACTTC. This codes for CATSRDLEEFNEQYF.

This clonotype has only a few counts. The genes are TRBV15 and TRBJ1-4, with a possible D match to TRBD1 (6 bases). This CDR3 region has 19 residues. Germline V gene data show CDR1 as LNHNV and CDR2 as YYDKDF (reference sequence). Trimming took off 4 bases at V and 2 bases at J, with 23 bases between the two ends. The CDR3 coding sequence is TGTGCCACCAGCACCCCTCCGGGAGGGGGTAGGTTCACTAATGAAAAACTGTTTTTT. Amino acids: CATSTPPGGGRFTNEKLFF.

The chain links TRBV27 to TRBJ1-5; the D is unclear. CDR1 and CDR2 from the germline V gene are MNHEY and SMNVEV (reference sequence). The V and J ends lost 4 bases and 5 bases respectively, with 9 bases between them. This CDR3 is 13 amino acids long. The DNA of the CDR3 is TGTGCCAGCAGTTCAGGACCTCATCAGCCCCAGCATTTT. It specifies CASSSGPHQPQHF.

A remark on this clonotype: This may be a read error: a much more frequent sequence differs by one nucleotide. V usage is TRBV18 and J usage is TRBJ2-7, with 7 bases that match TRBD1. The CDR3 covers 15 residues. Germline CDR1 is KGHSH and CDR2 is LQKENI. Here the CDR3 reads CASAPTGVRSYEQYF. As DNA, the CDR3 is TGTGCCAGCGCACCTACAGGGGTCCGATCCTACGAGCAGTACTTC.

In its sample, this clonotype was seen a few times. The V and J genes are TRBV20-1 and TRBJ2-3, with 12 nucleotides matching TRBD2. The CDR3 runs to 16 residues. V lost 1 base to trimming and J lost 0 bases; unmatched junction nucleotides: 2. The germline gives CDR1 DFQATT, CDR2 SNEGSKA (reference sequence). The DNA for the CDR3 is TGCAGTGCTAGAGGCGGACTAGCGGGAAGCACAGATACGCAGTATTTT. Residues: CSARGGLAGSTDTQYF.

This clonotype was seen a few times. This chain connects TRBV28 to TRBJ2-2; D possibly corresponds to TRBD1 (5 bases). This CDR3 has 12 residues. V lost 6 bases and J 9 bases, leaving 11 bases between the germline ends. The germline V gene has CDR1 MDHEN and CDR2 SYDVKM. The DNA of the CDR3 is TGTGCCAGCAGACAGGCCGTTAGGGAGCTGTTTTTT. Translated: CASRQAVRELFF.

This CDR3 is CASRDNNQPQHF. The CDR3 bases are TGTGCCAGTCGGGACAACAATCAGCCCCAGCATTTT. V gene TRBV19 combines with J gene TRBJ1-5; the D gene is possibly TRBD1 (6 bases). The CDR3 spans 12 residues. Trimming took 8 bases from V and 3 from J, leaving 8 bases between them. Germline V gene lookup returns CDR1 LNHDA and CDR2 SQIVND (reference sequence).

V usage is TRBV5-1 and J usage is TRBJ2-3; tentatively, D is TRBD2 (6 bases). This CDR3 is built from 16 residues. CDR1 SGHRS and CDR2 YFSETQ come from the germline V gene. V lost 0 bases and J lost 5, with 16 bases in between. The CDR3 DNA follows: TGCGCCAGCAGCTTGGCGGCGCGGGAAGGCTTAGATACGCAGTATTTT. Residues: CASSLAAREGLDTQYF.

This sequence joins TRBV3-1 and TRBJ2-1; the D gene is possibly TRBD1 (6 bases). CDR3 length equals 16 residues. Germline V gene lookup returns CDR1 LGHDT and CDR2 YNNKEL (reference sequence). V lost 4 bases, J lost 6 bases, and 19 bases lay in between. CDR3 sequence (DNA): TGTGCCAGCAGCCTGATAGGGGGATATGAGGGCAATGAGCAGTTCTTC. It yields the protein CASSLIGGYEGNEQFF.

This clonotype was counted a few times. CDR3 DNA sequence: TGTGCCAGCAGTGAAATTATGCGGACTCAGGGGAGGGGCTACACCTTC. As protein: CASSEIMRTQGRGYTF. The chain employs TRBV2 and TRBJ1-2, with a tentative D call TRBD1 (6 bases). This CDR3 has 16 residues. Germline V gives CDR1 SNHLY, CDR2 FYNNEI. V lost 2 bases and J lost 8, with 21 bases in between.

In this sample, this clonotype turned up many times. This sequence joins TRBV28 and TRBJ1-5; 7 bases are shared with TRBD1. V lost 6 bases, J lost 4 bases, and 15 bases stayed unmatched. The CDR3 contains 17 residues. CDR1 and CDR2 (germline): MDHEN, SYDVKM. This CDR3 reads CASSHPRQGEENQPQHF. In DNA, the CDR3 is TGTGCCAGCAGCCATCCCCGCCAGGGGGAAGAAAATCAGCCCCAGCATTTT.

The gene calls are TRBV5-1 and TRBJ2-5; TRBD1 agrees at 9 bases. The CDR3 length is 15 residues. Germline V gene data show CDR1 as SGHRS and CDR2 as YFSETQ. V gave up 0 bases and J gave up 4 bases; unmatched junction bases: 4. Here the CDR3 DNA reads TGCGCCAGCAGCTTGGTACAGGGGGCGAGAGAGACCCAGTACTTC. Translating gives CASSLVQGARETQYF. The entire variable domain, with the rest obtained from reference TRBV5-1 and TRBJ2-5, is as follows: KAGVTQTPRYLIKTRGQQVTLSCSPISGHRSVSWYQQTPGQGLQFLFEYFSETQRNKGNFPGRFSGRQFSNSRSEMNVSTLELGDSALYLCASSLVQGARETQYFGPGTRLLVL.

V is TRBV20-1 and J is TRBJ2-2; TRBD1 aligns across 12 bases. The CDR3 totals 15 residues. J gave up 4 bases and V 4 bases, and 4 bases lay outside the gene matches. The V gene's germline CDR1 is DFQATT and CDR2 SNEGSKA (reference sequence). The CDR3 loop is CSAKGQGAVTGELFF. The CDR3 bases are TGCAGTGCTAAGGGACAGGGGGCAGTCACCGGGGAGCTGTTTTTT.

This chain uses TRBV5-5 with TRBJ2-7, with a tentative D call TRBD1 (6 bases). Between the trimmed V and J ends, which lost 2 bases and 2 bases, there was a span of 17 bases. Germline values: CDR1 SGHKS, CDR2 YYEKEE (reference sequence). The CDR3 runs 16 residues. The CDR3 DNA reads TGTGCCAGCAGCTTTTCCGGGACAAAACTTGCCTACGAGCAGTACTTC. It is translated as CASSFSGTKLAYEQYF.

Turning to this clonotype: This may be a read error: a much more frequent sequence differs by one nucleotide. The rearrangement joins TRBV5-1 to TRBJ2-1, with D perhaps TRBD1 (6 bases). The CDR3 has 15 residues. Trimming removed 2 bases from V and 10 bases from J, with 19 bases in between. Germline V gene lookup returns CDR1 SGHRS and CDR2 YFSETQ. Written as DNA, the CDR3 is TGCGCCAGCAGCTTAACAGGGTCGGCATCCTACGAGCAGTTCTTC. It is translated as CASSLTGSASYEQFF.